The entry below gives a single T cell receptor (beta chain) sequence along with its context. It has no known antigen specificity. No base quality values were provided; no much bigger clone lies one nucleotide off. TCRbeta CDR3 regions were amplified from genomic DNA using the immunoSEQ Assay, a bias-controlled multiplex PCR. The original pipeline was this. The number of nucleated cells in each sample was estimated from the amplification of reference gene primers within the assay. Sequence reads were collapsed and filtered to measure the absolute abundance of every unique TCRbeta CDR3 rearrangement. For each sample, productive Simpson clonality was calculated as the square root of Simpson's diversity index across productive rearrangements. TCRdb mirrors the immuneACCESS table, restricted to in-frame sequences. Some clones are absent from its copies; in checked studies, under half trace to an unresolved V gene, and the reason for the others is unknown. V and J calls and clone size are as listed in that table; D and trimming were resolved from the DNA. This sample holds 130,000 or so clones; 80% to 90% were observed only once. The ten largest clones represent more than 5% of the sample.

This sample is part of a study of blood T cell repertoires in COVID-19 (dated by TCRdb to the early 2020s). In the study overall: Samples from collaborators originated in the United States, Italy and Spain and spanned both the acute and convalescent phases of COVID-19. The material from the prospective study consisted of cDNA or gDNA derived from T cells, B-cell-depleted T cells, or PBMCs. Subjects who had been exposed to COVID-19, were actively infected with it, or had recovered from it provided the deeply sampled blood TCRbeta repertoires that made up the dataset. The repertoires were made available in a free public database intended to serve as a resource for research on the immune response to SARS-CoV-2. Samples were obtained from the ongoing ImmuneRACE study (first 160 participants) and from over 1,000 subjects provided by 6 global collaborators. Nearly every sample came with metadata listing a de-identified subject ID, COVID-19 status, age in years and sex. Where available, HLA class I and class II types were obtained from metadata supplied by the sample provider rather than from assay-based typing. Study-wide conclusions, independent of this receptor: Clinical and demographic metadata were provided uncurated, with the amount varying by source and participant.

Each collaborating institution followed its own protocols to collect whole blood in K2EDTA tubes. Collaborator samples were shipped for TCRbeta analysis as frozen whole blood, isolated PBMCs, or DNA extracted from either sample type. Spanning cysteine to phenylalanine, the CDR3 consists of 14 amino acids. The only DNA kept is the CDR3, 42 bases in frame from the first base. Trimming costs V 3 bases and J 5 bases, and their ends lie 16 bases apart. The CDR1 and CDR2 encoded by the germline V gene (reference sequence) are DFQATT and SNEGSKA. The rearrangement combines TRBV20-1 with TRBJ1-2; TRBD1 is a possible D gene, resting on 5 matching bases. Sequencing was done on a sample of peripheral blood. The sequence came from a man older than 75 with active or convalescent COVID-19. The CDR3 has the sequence CSASPDTGVYGYTF. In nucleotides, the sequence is TGCAGTGCTAGTCCTGACACGGGGGTATATGGCTACACCTTC.